A single sample is the source of the 7 T cell receptor beta chains below, sequenced in a study of cytomegalovirus exposure and HLA in healthy donors. Using immunoSEQ multiplex PCR, the repertoire was profiled, and TCRdb retains in-frame clones only, with some absent. Among about 160,000 clones listed, around four fifths were seen once. Sequenced sample: PBMCs. These receptors were taken from a young man in good health and CMV-seropositive.

The genes are TRBV6-6 and TRBJ1-6, with 7 bases that match TRBD1. Unmatched junction bases numbered 12, after V lost 6 bases and J lost 10 bases. Germline CDR1 is MNHNY and CDR2 is SVGAGI (reference sequence). There are 15 residues in the CDR3. The CDR3 reads CASRGNDRVGSPLHF. The CDR3 coding sequence is TGTGCCAGCAGGGGGAACGACAGGGTCGGATCACCCCTCCACTTT.

The chain carries TRBV18 and TRBJ2-7; 7 nucleotides match TRBD1. Germline lookup yields CDR1 KGHSH and CDR2 LQKENI. The CDR3 covers 14 residues. The J segment lost 1 base and the V segment lost 3 bases, leaving 3 bases of the junction unmatched. The CDR3 DNA sequence: TGTGCCAGCTCACCCCAGGACAGGTCCTACGAGCAGTACTTC. It codes for CASSPQDRSYEQYF.

A note on this clone: The same CDR3 arises from other DNA sequences in this sample as well. The chain employs TRBV5-6 and TRBJ1-2; 8 nucleotides match TRBD1. This CDR3 is built from 13 residues. Germline loops: CDR1 SGHDT, CDR2 YYEEEE. V dropped 5 bases and J dropped 8; count of bases not matched to a gene: 8. This CDR3 is CASRPQGASGYTF. The CDR3 DNA reads as TGTGCCAGCAGACCGCAGGGGGCGTCCGGCTACACCTTC.

This chain links TRBV7-2 with TRBJ1-1, with 8 nucleotides matching TRBD1. Germline loops: CDR1 SGHTA, CDR2 FQGNSA. CDR3 length: 14 residues. Trimming cost V 5 bases and J 6 bases; bases outside gene matches: 8. Here the CDR3 DNA reads TGTGCCAGCAGCCCCCAGGGACAGGTGTCTGAAGCTTTCTTT. Its translation: CASSPQGQVSEAFF.

The chain uses TRBV19 and TRBJ2-7; possibly TRBD2 for D (5 bases). There are 13 residues in the CDR3. Germline V gene lookup returns CDR1 LNHDA and CDR2 SQIVND (reference sequence). Trimming stripped 4 bases from V and 4 bases from J, with 11 bases between. The chain's CDR3 is CASSTRGKYEQYF. Written as DNA, the CDR3 is TGTGCCAGTAGTACTAGAGGGAAATACGAGCAGTACTTC. Full variable domain (outside the CDR3, taken from reference TRBV19 and TRBJ2-7): DGGITQSPKYLFRKEGQNVTLSCEQNLNHDAMYWYRQDPGQGLRLIYYSQIVNDFQKGDIAEGYSVSREKKESFPLTVTSAQKNPTAFYLCASSTRGKYEQYFGPGTRLTVT.

CDR3 residues: CASSSGGPGYTF. CDR3 nucleotides: TGTGCCAGCAGCTCCGGAGGGCCTGGCTACACCTTC. This chain links TRBV7-2 with TRBJ1-2, with D unclear. The CDR3 sequence is 12 residues long. Trimming cost V 4 bases and J 7 bases, with 10 bases left between them. Germline CDR1 is SGHTA and CDR2 is FQGNSA.

This sequence joins TRBV29-1 and TRBJ2-3; 8 bases are a match to TRBD2. The V gene's germline CDR1 is SQVTM and CDR2 ANQGSEA. V lost 0 bases and J lost 4; bases outside the gene matches: 6. CDR3 length: 15 residues. CDR3 amino acids: CSVEERGVWADTQYF. DNA for the CDR3: TGCAGCGTTGAAGAGCGGGGGGTCTGGGCAGATACGCAGTATTTT.